This T cell receptor (beta chain) was recorded in a study of T-cell reconstitution after alpha-beta-depleted transplantation in children. In its sample, this clonotype was seen many times. Unique molecular identifiers featured in how the TCRbeta library was prepared. From the PCR reads, TCRdb called clonotypes with MiXCR, one entry per CDR3 protein. Of hundreds of thousands of distinct CDR3 sequences in the sample, roughly 17% are singletons; the top ten hold around 41%. Germline loops: CDR1 ENHRY, CDR2 SYGVKD. The CDR3 totals 13 residues. With 6 bases clipped from V and 7 bases from J, the junction kept 5 bases outside the gene matches.

The sequence was collected from a male patient between 2 and 15 years old who had a stem cell transplant for acute lymphoblastic leukemia, so the T cells may come from the graft donor. The specimen comprised PBMCs, mostly from graft donor cells, sampled 360 days after TCRalphabeta/CD19-depleted stem cell transplant. The V and J genes are TRBV10-3 and TRBJ2-1; TRBD2 aligns across 8 bases. The CDR3 coding sequence is TGTGCCATCAGGCGGACTAGCTTAAATGAGCAGTTCTTC. Translation gives CAIRRTSLNEQFF.